The 19 T cell receptor beta chains presented below share a single source sample, sequenced in a study of control samples from healthy donors and cancer patients. The table came from immunoSEQ multiplex PCR; TCRdb's copy has only in-frame clones and leaves some out. The table lists over 90,000 clones, more than 85% of them singletons. Sequencing input: PBMCs. The receptors originated from a man aged 55 to 69 with lung cancer.

This rearrangement joins TRBV2 to TRBJ2-1; weak D call: TRBD2 (6 bases). V lost 6 bases to trimming and J lost 4 bases, with 16 bases between them. The V gene's germline CDR1 is SNHLY and CDR2 FYNNEI. The CDR3 is 15 residues long. This chain's CDR3 is CASSPLAGPYNEQFF. The CDR3 bases are TGTGCCAGCAGCCCACTGGCGGGGCCATACAATGAGCAGTTCTTC.

This clone was detected a few times. The rearrangement joins TRBV6-5 to TRBJ1-2, with TRBD1 as a possible D gene (5 bases). The V end was cut by 7 bases, the J end by 4 bases, with 16 bases between. In germline, CDR1 is MNHEY, CDR2 SVGAGI. CDR3 size: 14 residues. The CDR3 DNA follows: TGTGCCAGCAAAGCGCAGGGTGTGAGCTATGGCTACACCTTC. The encoded protein is CASKAQGVSYGYTF.

This clone was detected a few times. The chain uses TRBV5-4 and TRBJ2-7; 9 nucleotides line up with TRBD1. V trimming: 7 bases; J trimming: 0 bases; junction bases outside the gene matches: 5. Germline V gene data show CDR1 as SGHNT and CDR2 as YYREEE (reference sequence). The CDR3 covers 14 residues. DNA for the CDR3: TGTGCCAGCCGGGACAGGGATCACTCCTACGAGCAGTACTTC. Residues: CASRDRDHSYEQYF.

This sequence joins TRBV3-1 (or the pseudogene TRBV3-2) and TRBJ1-1; D unclear. Germline values: CDR1 LGHDT, CDR2 YNNKEL (reference sequence). Trimming shortened V by 0 bases and J by 9 bases, and 8 bases separated the two germline ends. The CDR3 contains 12 residues. CDR3 protein: CASSQDRAQAFF. The CDR3 region has the DNA TGTGCCAGCAGCCAAGATAGGGCCCAAGCTTTCTTT.

The V and J genes are TRBV18 and TRBJ1-1; 9 nucleotides match TRBD1. CDR1 KGHSH and CDR2 LQKENI come from the germline V gene. The CDR3 has 14 amino acids. The V and J ends lost 3 bases and 5 bases, in that order; junction bases with no gene match: 4. Here the CDR3 DNA reads TGTGCCAGCTCACCGACAGGGGGGGGGACTGAAGCTTTCTTT. Translated: CASSPTGGGTEAFF.

The chain's CDR3 is CASTRVNSPLHF. Here the CDR3 DNA reads TGTGCCAGCACCAGGGTAAATTCACCCCTCCACTTT. The V and J genes are TRBV6-6 and TRBJ1-6, with D possibly being TRBD1 (5 bases). There are 12 residues in the CDR3. The V end lost 7 bases, the J end lost 7 bases, and 8 bases lay between the germline ends. Germline V gene lookup returns CDR1 MNHNY and CDR2 SVGAGI (reference sequence).

In this sample, this clone turned up once. The chain carries TRBV3-1 (or the pseudogene TRBV3-2) and TRBJ1-3; D ambiguous. V dropped 4 bases and J dropped 0 bases, with 7 bases sitting between them. This CDR3 spans 14 amino acids. The germline V gene has CDR1 LGHDT and CDR2 YNNKEL (reference sequence). The CDR3 sequence is CASSLVSSGNTIYF. CDR3 coding DNA: TGTGCCAGCAGCCTAGTAAGCTCTGGAAACACCATATATTTT.

This chain joins TRBV7-9 and TRBJ1-2; D call uncertain. The CDR3 is 15 amino acids. Germline CDR1 and CDR2: SEHNR and FQNEAQ (reference sequence). V was shortened by 3 bases and J by 5 bases, with 16 bases between the two germline ends. The CDR3 DNA reads TGTGCCAGCAGCTTGGTGTCAATAACCGAGTATGGCTACACCTTC. Translation gives CASSLVSITEYGYTF.

The J gene is TRBJ2-5, the V gene TRBV18; 10 nucleotides match TRBD1. The CDR3 is made up of 16 amino acids. Germline-derived CDR1 and CDR2 are KGHSH and LQKENI. The junction had 5 bases not matched to a gene; V was cut back by 3 bases and J by 1 base. The CDR3 sequence is CASSPLTGGPQETQYF. In nucleotides, the CDR3 is TGTGCCAGCTCACCCTTGACAGGGGGCCCCCAAGAGACCCAGTACTTC.

V usage is TRBV6-5 and J usage is TRBJ1-2; 7 bases are a match to TRBD1. V lost 4 bases and J lost 4; bases outside the gene matches: 3. Germline V CDR1 and CDR2: MNHEY, SVGAGI. This CDR3 comprises 13 residues. CDR3 nucleotide sequence: TGTGCCAGCAGTTTAACAGGGGTCTATGGCTACACCTTC. It codes for CASSLTGVYGYTF.

The chain joins TRBV5-6 to TRBJ1-6; no firm D call. CDR1 is SGHDT and CDR2 is YYEEEE in the germline V gene. CDR3 length: 13 residues. Trimming cost V 4 bases and J 4 bases, with 6 bases left between them. The CDR3 DNA reads as TGTGCCAGCAGCGGCAGTTATAATTCACCCCTCCACTTT. Its translation: CASSGSYNSPLHF.

This chain uses TRBV5-1 with TRBJ1-5; D ambiguous. CDR3 size: 13 residues. CDR1 SGHRS and CDR2 YFSETQ come from the germline V gene. V gave up 1 base and J gave up 1 base, with 3 bases separating them. CDR3 sequence: CASSLSSNQPQHF. In DNA form, the CDR3 reads TGCGCCAGCAGCTTGTCAAGCAATCAGCCCCAGCATTTT.

V usage is TRBV6-5 and J usage is TRBJ1-2, with D possibly being TRBD1 (5 bases). V lost 6 bases and J lost 8, with 13 bases in between. This CDR3 comprises 12 residues. Germline V gene sequence: CDR1 MNHEY, CDR2 SVGAGI. The CDR3 loop is CASRITGGGYTF. CDR3 nucleotides: TGTGCCAGCAGAATCACAGGCGGCGGCTACACCTTC.

The V gene is TRBV11-2, the J gene TRBJ2-1; 13 bases agree with TRBD2. Trimming took 2 bases from V and 9 from J; bases not matched to a gene: 13. Germline CDR1 and CDR2: SGHAT and FQNNGV. The length of the CDR3 is 18 residues. CDR3 residues: CASSLWPEGLAGTSEQFF. The CDR3 DNA follows: TGTGCCAGCAGCTTATGGCCGGAGGGACTAGCGGGAACAAGTGAGCAGTTCTTC.

This clone was detected once. The chain employs TRBV7-9 and TRBJ1-4, with a tentative D call TRBD1 (6 bases). V was clipped by 0 bases and J by 4 bases, with 9 bases between them. Looked up from germline, CDR1 is SEHNR and CDR2 is FQNEAQ (reference sequence). The CDR3 totals 15 residues. CDR3 loop: CASSLAGGLNEKLFF. The CDR3 nucleotides read TGTGCCAGCAGCTTAGCGGGGGGCCTTAATGAAAAACTGTTTTTT.

This rearrangement joins TRBV6-1 to TRBJ1-2; D is possibly TRBD1 (5 bases). V was cut by 2 bases and J by 8 bases, with 18 bases left in between. This CDR3 contains 15 residues. CDR1 is MNHNS, CDR2 SASEGT, per germline. CDR3: CASSEPAGNGRGYTF. The CDR3 region has the DNA TGTGCCAGCAGTGAACCCGCAGGGAATGGAAGAGGCTACACCTTC.

This chain connects TRBV7-3 to TRBJ2-3; 9 nucleotides line up with TRBD1. J gave up 6 bases and V 5 bases, and 6 bases lay outside the gene matches. The CDR3 contains 14 residues. In germline, CDR1 is SGHTA, CDR2 FQGTGA. CDR3 amino acids: CASSQQGAADTQYF. The CDR3 region has the DNA TGTGCCAGCAGCCAACAGGGGGCAGCGGATACGCAGTATTTT.

The V call is TRBV18, the J call TRBJ2-5, with D maybe TRBD2 (5 bases). Trimming took off 0 bases at V and 1 base at J, with 9 bases between the two ends. Germline CDR1 reads KGHSH; CDR2 reads LQKENI. This CDR3 region has 15 residues. The CDR3 sequence: CASSPPAGVQETQYF. CDR3 coding DNA: TGTGCCAGCTCACCACCCGCGGGCGTCCAAGAGACCCAGTACTTC.

This clone was observed a few times. The chain employs TRBV19 and TRBJ2-3, with D maybe TRBD2 (5 bases). The germline gives CDR1 LNHDA, CDR2 SQIVND (reference sequence). V was trimmed by 6 bases and J by 0 bases, leaving 10 bases between them. This CDR3 is 14 amino acids long. The CDR3: CASRRAASTDTQYF. Here the CDR3 DNA reads TGTGCCAGTAGGCGGGCGGCTAGCACAGATACGCAGTATTTT.